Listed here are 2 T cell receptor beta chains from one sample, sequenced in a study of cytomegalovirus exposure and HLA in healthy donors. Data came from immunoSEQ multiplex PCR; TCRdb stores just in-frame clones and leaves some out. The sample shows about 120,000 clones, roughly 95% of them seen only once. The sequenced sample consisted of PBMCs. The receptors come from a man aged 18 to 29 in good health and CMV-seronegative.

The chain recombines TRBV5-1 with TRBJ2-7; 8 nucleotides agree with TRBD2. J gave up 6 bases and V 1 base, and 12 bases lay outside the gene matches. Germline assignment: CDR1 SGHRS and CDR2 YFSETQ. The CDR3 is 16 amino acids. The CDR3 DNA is TGCGCCAGCAGCTTGATTTTCCCAGCGGGAGCTCGCGAGCAGTACTTC. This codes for CASSLIFPAGAREQYF.

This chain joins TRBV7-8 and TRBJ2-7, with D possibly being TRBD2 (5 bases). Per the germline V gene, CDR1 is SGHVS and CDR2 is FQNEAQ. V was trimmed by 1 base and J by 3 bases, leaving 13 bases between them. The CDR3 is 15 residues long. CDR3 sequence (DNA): TGTGCCAGCAGCTTAGATCCGGGATTGGGCTACGAGCAGTACTTC. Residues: CASSLDPGLGYEQYF. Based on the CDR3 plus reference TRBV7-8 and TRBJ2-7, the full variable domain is GAGVSQSPRYKVAKRGQDVALRCDPISGHVSLFWYQQALGQGPEFLTYFQNEAQLDKSGLPSDRFFAERPEGSVSTLKIQRTQQEDSAVYLCASSLDPGLGYEQYFGPGTRLTVT.